These T cell receptor beta chains were read from a single sample in a study of T cells after yellow fever vaccination. TCRdb recomputed calls from the 5' RACE reads with MiXCR, one row per CDR3 protein. The sample comprises approximately 300,000 distinct CDR3 sequences, around 10% of which are singletons, and 3% to 3.5% rests with the top ten. The sequencing here drew on CD4+ T cells sorted from PBMCs, taken 45 days after the yellow fever booster vaccination. The receptors originated from a man aged 18 to 29 who received the YFV17D yellow fever vaccine. The CDR3 runs from the conserved cysteine through the conserved F or W. D genes are given only for firm matches. The size of a clone is reported for some rows only, either as once, few or many, or as a class for expanded clones.

>.|TRBV24-1|TRBJ1-5|.
CATSDSRTEYSNQPQHF
TGTGCCACCAGTGATTCAAGGACAGAGTATAGCAATCAGCCCCAGCATTTT
>many|TRBV25-1|TRBJ2-5|.
CASSEIGNQETQYF
TGTGCCAGCAGTGAAATCGGCAACCAAGAGACCCAGTACTTC
>few|TRBV6-6|TRBJ2-3|TRBD2
CASSYEAGGTDTQYF
TGTGCCAGCAGTTACGAGGCGGGGGGCACAGATACGCAGTATTTT
>many|TRBV6-2/TRBV6-3|TRBJ2-1|.
CASSFVPSNEQFF
TGTGCCAGCAGCTTCGTGCCCTCTAATGAGCAGTTCTTC
>few|TRBV5-1|TRBJ2-1|.
CASSLGAGLSYNEQFF
TGCGCCAGCAGCTTGGGGGCCGGGCTCTCCTACAATGAGCAGTTCTTC
>.|TRBV18|TRBJ2-5|.
CASSPRVATQETQYF
TGTGCCAGCTCACCACGGGTTGCTACCCAAGAGACCCAGTACTTC
>few|TRBV27|TRBJ1-6|.
CASSYRVDSPLHF
TGTGCCAGCAGTTATAGGGTTGATTCACCCCTCCACTTT
>.|TRBV12-3/TRBV12-4|TRBJ1-1|.
CASSFGGSEAFF
TGTGCCAGCAGTTTTGGGGGCTCTGAAGCTTTCTTT
>.|TRBV20-1|TRBJ2-3|TRBD1
CSARGGQGTDTQYF
TGCAGTGCTAGAGGAGGACAGGGCACAGATACGCAGTATTTT
>many|TRBV20-1|TRBJ2-2|.
CSARVAANTGELFF
TGCAGTGCTAGGGTAGCGGCGAACACCGGGGAGCTGTTTTTT
>few|TRBV6-6|TRBJ1-6|.
CASAATSPLHF
TGTGCCAGCGCGGCCACATCACCCCTCCACTTT
>.|TRBV11-2|TRBJ2-1|.
CASSGGGPYNEQFF
TGTGCCAGCAGCGGAGGGGGGCCCTACAATGAGCAGTTCTTC
>few|TRBV3-1|TRBJ2-4|.
CASSQNAGMEYF
TGTGCCAGCAGCCAGAACGCCGGGATGGAGTACTTC
>.|TRBV3-1|TRBJ1-6|.
CASSQGYNSPLHF
TGTGCCAGCAGCCAAGGGTATAATTCACCCCTCCACTTT
>.|TRBV7-9|TRBJ2-7|.
CASSRGLDYEQYF
TGTGCCAGCAGCCGCGGACTCGACTACGAGCAGTACTTC
>.|TRBV10-1|TRBJ2-7|.
CASTLTRIYEQYF
TGCGCCAGCACCCTGACTAGAATCTACGAGCAGTACTTC
>many|TRBV19|TRBJ2-2|.
CATRIGNTGELFF
TGTGCTACTAGAATCGGGAACACCGGGGAGCTGTTTTTT
>many|TRBV7-9|TRBJ2-3|TRBD2
CASSLVSSGGAGVSDTQYF
TGTGCCAGCAGCTTAGTTTCTAGCGGGGGGGCCGGTGTTTCAGATACGCAGTATTTT
>few|TRBV24-1|TRBJ2-4|.
CATSDHSIQYF
TGTGCCACCAGTGATCATAGCATTCAGTACTTC
>.|TRBV5-6|TRBJ2-3|.
CASSFKLLSRYPIDTQYF
TGTGCCAGCAGCTTTAAGCTCCTATCTCGCTACCCAATAGATACGCAGTATTTT
>few|TRBV7-3|TRBJ2-3|.
CASSFSGQGTDTQYF
TGTGCCAGCAGCTTTAGCGGGCAGGGGACAGATACGCAGTATTTT
>.|TRBV7-8|TRBJ2-3|TRBD2
CASRASRLAGTDTQYF
TGTGCCAGCAGAGCTAGTCGACTAGCGGGGACAGATACGCAGTATTTT
>many|TRBV20-1|TRBJ2-5|.
CSAQDVSIRETQYF
TGCAGTGCCCAGGACGTGTCAATTCGCGAGACCCAGTACTTC
>few|TRBV30|TRBJ1-2|.
CAWGSYGYTF
TGTGCCTGGGGCTCCTATGGCTACACCTTC
>once|TRBV6-2/TRBV6-3|TRBJ2-7|.
CASRNPGVEQYF
TGTGCCAGCAGAAACCCGGGGGTCGAGCAGTACTTC
>.|TRBV6-1|TRBJ1-1|TRBD1
CASRETGGTEAFF
TGTGCCAGCAGAGAGACAGGGGGCACTGAAGCTTTCTTT
>.|TRBV7-9|TRBJ1-1|.
CASRNRTPINTEAFF
TGTGCCAGCAGAAACCGGACTCCAATTAACACTGAAGCTTTCTTT